The T cell receptor (beta chain) under discussion was sequenced for a study of regulatory T cells in long-lasting Graves disease. Relying on iRepertoire HTBI primers and Arm-PCR of CDR3 regions, the team built TCR beta libraries. TCRdb processed the multiplex PCR reads anew with MiXCR; each CDR3 protein has one entry. This table has 420,000 or so distinct CDR3 sequences, over 15% appearing once. The time point here: newly diagnosed GD, antithyroid drugs for less than 3 months. PBMC RNA served as the TCR library source. This clonotype showed up many times. V was trimmed by 1 base and J by 4 bases, leaving 12 bases between them. Germline assignment: CDR1 SNHLY and CDR2 FYNNEI. This CDR3 has 15 amino acids. The data also belong to a second study, concerning T cells in Graves' hyperthyroidism and ophthalmopathy. That source adds: Peripheral blood also featured most of the thyroid clonotypes expanded above 0.001.

This chain links TRBV2 with TRBJ2-3; the D gene is possibly TRBD2 (6 bases). The receptor was derived from a woman under 30 with Graves disease. Sequencing used peripheral blood mononuclear cells (PBMCs), obtained at new diagnosis, from a patient treated with antithyroid drugs. The CDR3 sequence is CASSEVRRGPDTQYF. Written as DNA, the CDR3 is TGTGCCAGCAGTGAAGTCCGGAGGGGACCAGATACGCAGTATTTT.